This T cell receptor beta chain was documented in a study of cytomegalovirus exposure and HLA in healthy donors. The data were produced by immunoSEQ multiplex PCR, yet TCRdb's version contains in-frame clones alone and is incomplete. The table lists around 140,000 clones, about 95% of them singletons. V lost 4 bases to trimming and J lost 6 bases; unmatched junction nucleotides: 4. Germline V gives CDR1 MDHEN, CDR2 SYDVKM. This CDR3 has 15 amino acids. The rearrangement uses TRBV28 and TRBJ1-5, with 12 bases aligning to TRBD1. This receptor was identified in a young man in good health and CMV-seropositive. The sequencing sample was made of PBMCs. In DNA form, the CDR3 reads TGTGCCAGCAGTTCCGGGACAGGGGGCTTTCAGCCCCAGCATTTT. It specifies CASSSGTGGFQPQHF.